The present T cell receptor (beta chain) was sequenced within a study of blood T cell repertoires in COVID-19. About the research overall: Specimens from acute and convalescent COVID-19 originated in the United States, Italy and Spain. T cells, B-cell-depleted T cells, or PBMCs provided the cDNA or gDNA that served as material.

Per the authors' pipeline: Reference gene primer amplification gave nucleated cell count estimates. Some clones are missing from TCRdb's copy, which holds only in-frame ones; the method was immunoSEQ multiplex PCR. The V and J calls and clone size were taken over from that table, and D and trimming were inferred from the DNA. Among fewer than 55,000 clones listed, approximately 84% were seen once. In germline, CDR1 is MDHEN, CDR2 SYDVKM. The V end lost 3 bases, the J end lost 7 bases, and 10 bases lay between the germline ends. CDR3 length equals 14 residues. This TCR derives from a man aged 50 to 59 with acute or convalescent COVID-19. Material for sequencing was peripheral blood. This chain connects TRBV28 to TRBJ1-6; TRBD1 is a possible D gene (5 bases). CDR3 loop: CASSFQGLNSPLHF. CDR3 DNA sequence: TGTGCCAGCAGTTTCCAGGGATTGAATTCACCCCTCCACTTT.